The clone carrying this T cell receptor (beta chain) was counted between two and nine times. Its antigen is not identified. Germline values: CDR1 SGHTA, CDR2 FQGNSA. The CDR3 extends over 16 amino acids. Trimming removed 0 bases from V and 2 bases from J, with 12 bases in between. This specimen belongs to a study of T cells after yellow fever vaccination. Study context: Preparing low-cell-number fractions relied on SMART-Seq v4 Ultra Low Input. Study-level findings and limits: Researchers noted that a small share of clonotypes showed up in both CD4 and CD8 compartments. Weaker, the secondary response had a peak occurring faster, on day 5 versus 15.

For TCR, cDNA came from 5'RACE template switching, which added a universal primer site and UMIs. TCRdb itself ran the 5' RACE reads through MiXCR, one entry per CDR3 protein. Of 200,000 to 250,000 distinct CDR3 sequences listed, 6.9% were seen once; the top ten hold 0.65% to 0.9%. The chain carries TRBV7-2 and TRBJ2-3; possibly TRBD2 for D (6 bases). The material was CD4+ T cells sorted from PBMCs, obtained 15 days after the yellow fever booster vaccination. This sequence was found in a man aged 25 to 45 who received the YFV17D yellow fever vaccine. The CDR3 here is CASSLATRSITDTQYF. The DNA for the CDR3 is TGTGCCAGCAGCTTAGCGACTAGGTCCATCACAGATACGCAGTATTTT.